This T cell receptor (beta chain) was identified in a study of cytomegalovirus exposure and HLA in healthy donors. This clone was counted between two and nine times. Germline loops: CDR1 GTSNPN, CDR2 SVGIG (reference sequence). V shed 4 bases and J 6 bases; nucleotides not matched to a gene: 5. This CDR3 spans 14 amino acids. PCR used 60 Vbeta primers and 13 Jbeta primers. TCRdb's copy holds only in-frame clones and misses some; the assay was immunoSEQ multiplex PCR. The repertoire holds about 110,000 clones, with around two thirds as singletons. Sequencing was done on a sample of PBMCs. The chain links TRBV30 to TRBJ2-1; 11 nucleotides align to TRBD2. The TCR was taken from a woman in her thirties or forties in good health and CMV-seropositive. CDR3 region: CAWKSSGGVNEQFF. For the CDR3, the DNA is TGTGCCTGGAAGAGTAGCGGGGGGGTCAATGAGCAGTTCTTC.